This entry concerns a single T cell receptor beta chain. These data come from a study of T cell changes during pregnancy in multiple sclerosis. Germline V gene lookup returns CDR1 SQVTM and CDR2 ANQGSEA. This CDR3 contains 12 residues. Losses at the gene ends were 7 bases for V and 7 bases for J; bases not matched to a gene: 9. Libraries were prepared by immunoSEQ multiplex PCR; TCRdb keeps only in-frame clonotypes and omits some of them. The sample holds fewer than 40,000 clones, just over 90% seen once. This receptor was taken from a female donor with multiple sclerosis, enrolled in a pregnancy study. The genes are TRBV29-1 and TRBJ1-2; TRBD1 aligns across 7 bases. Sequenced material: CD8+ T cells from peripheral blood mononuclear cells, taken before pregnancy. The CDR3 is CSASGGMGGYTF. The CDR3 DNA sequence: TGCAGCGCTTCAGGGGGAATGGGTGGCTACACCTTC.